The rows below give T cell receptor beta chains drawn from one sample of a study of cytomegalovirus exposure and HLA in healthy donors. Measured with immunoSEQ multiplex PCR; TCRdb has only the in-frame clones, and not every one. This sample yields around 95,000 clones, of which 85% are seen a single time; 20% to 25% belongs to the top ten. The specimen was PBMCs. The receptors were sampled from a man between 18 and 35 years old in good health and CMV-seropositive. The conserved cysteine and the conserved F or W are not part of the CDR3 here. A clone size is listed for some rows: how often the clone was seen (once, few, many), or a class if it is expanded.

v_call	clone_size	j_call	cdr3_aa
TRBV11-3	NA	TRBJ1-2	ASSPTGGYYGYT
TRBV5-1	NA	TRBJ2-3	ASSLLAGGNIHTDTQY
TRBV27	NA	TRBJ1-5	ASSLIGSNQPQH
TRBV5-1	NA	TRBJ1-4	ASSLSLLATNEKLF
TRBV5-1	NA	TRBJ2-2	ASSLALANTGELF
TRBV6-4	NA	TRBJ1-5	ASRLTGASNQPQH
TRBV28	NA	TRBJ1-5	ASSSPPDSLQPQH
TRBV27	NA	TRBJ1-4	ASSLNTNEKLF
TRBV27	NA	TRBJ1-2	ASSLGHSYGYT
TRBV19	NA	TRBJ1-4	ASSPGRRGTNEKLF
TRBV5-4	NA	TRBJ2-5	ASSLAKETQY
TRBV10-1	NA	TRBJ2-7	ASSGTKSGRYEQY
TRBV5-4	NA	TRBJ2-3	ASSLGLAGQDTQY
TRBV4-1	NA	TRBJ1-1	ASSRPSTGGQNTEAF
TRBV27	once	TRBJ1-2	ASPTAGKGYGYT
TRBV29-1	NA	TRBJ2-2	SVEEGDSPGELF
TRBV4-1	NA	TRBJ2-3	ASSQDPPPRGTADTQY
TRBV7-2	NA	TRBJ1-3	ASSLLLSSVSGNTIY
TRBV5-1	NA	TRBJ1-1	ASSLAGGTRTEAF
TRBV2	few	TRBJ1-5	ASSAGWDNQPQH
TRBV5-1	NA	TRBJ2-1	ASSLGGRGDEQF
TRBV5-1	few	TRBJ1-1	ASSEDRQTEAF
TRBV28	NA	TRBJ1-2	ASSLQVANYGYT
TRBV9	NA	TRBJ2-3	ASSERRDQGAHVGTDTQY
TRBV30	once	TRBJ2-2	AWSVQGGAGTGELF
TRBV5-1	NA	TRBJ2-5	ASSFAGVLETQY
TRBV30	NA	TRBJ2-5	AWRPLTGAQETQY
TRBV30	NA	TRBJ1-3	AWNPGTGGNTIY
TRBV6-6	NA	TRBJ1-3	ASTRQGNTIY
TRBV6-1	once	TRBJ2-5	ASSEADRGLAGVRETQY
TRBV7-9	NA	TRBJ1-3	ASSLGGPSNSGNTIY
TRBV4-1	once	TRBJ2-2	ASSQASSGSPGELF
TRBV28	NA	TRBJ1-1	ASRSGQEDTEAF
TRBV6-6	NA	TRBJ2-7	ASSYPDRSYEQY
TRBV11-2	NA	TRBJ2-1	ASSFVGAGEYNEQF
TRBV9	NA	TRBJ2-5	ASSPRVGEETQY